The rows below give T cell receptor beta chains drawn from one sample of a study of blood T cell repertoires in COVID-19. Data came from immunoSEQ multiplex PCR; TCRdb stores just in-frame clones and leaves some out. The data show 120,000 or so clones, approximately 68% seen once. Sample: peripheral blood. These receptors came from a woman between 65 and 79 years old with acute or convalescent COVID-19. Both conserved end residues are trimmed from each CDR3. Fields, in order: clone size, V gene, CDR3 protein. Expanded clones get a size class; other rows say once, few or many, or leave the size out.

>.|TRBV19
ASRGRGAENTEAF
>few|TRBV29-1
SVVDGEAF
>.|TRBV19
ASTPGQFSNQPQH
>.|TRBV7-3
ASSPSGTKGDEQY
>.|TRBV24-1
ATSGLTGGGTQY
>.|TRBV24-1
ATQGTGSVTDTQY
>.|TRBV5-1
ASSLANRERVGELF
>.|TRBV7-6
ASSPTSGLYNEQF
>once|TRBV11-2
ASSSRLAGGPGETQY
>.|TRBV28
ASSTDSYQPQH
>few|TRBV2
ASHRVDTEAF
>.|TRBV2
ASRKDRVDLNYGYT
>few|TRBV28
ASSSRRGQGVEKLF
>.|TRBV6-5
ASSSTGYGYT
>few|TRBV27
ASSLRTGIEAF
>.|TRBV30
AWSGANEQF
>.|TRBV3-1/TRBV3-2
ASSHLYTDTQY
>.|TRBV11-2
ASSQGRGEQY
>.|TRBV6-6
ASTPHRGTEAF
>.|TRBV28
ASRFQGKGYT
>.|TRBV7-9
ASSPGQGFDTEAF
>.|TRBV7-2
ASSWRGTGELF
>.|TRBV30
AWKVGPGSSPLH
>.|TRBV11-2
ASSLRLAGVSGELF
>.|TRBV2
ASSPPGLVDNEQF
>.|TRBV28
ASSTQTGSNYGYT
>.|TRBV6-5
ASSYSSQGDGYT
>.|TRBV6-5
ASKRERWTNEKLF
>.|TRBV6-2/TRBV6-3
ASSRGGTEAF
>.|TRBV27
ASTPAGGTVSHGYT
>.|TRBV10-3
AISPSWLAGAEETQY
>once|TRBV2
ASRGPYSGNTIY
>.|TRBV2
ASQDDRGATEAF
>many|TRBV7-2
ASSLGLAVEQY
>.|TRBV28
ASSSPGTGEGYT
>.|TRBV6-5
ASKQAGYDTGELF
>.|TRBV13
ASSLGSRTATEAF
>.|TRBV2
ASRTGVANTEAF
>few|TRBV7-2
ASSPEGLAARNTGELF
>.|TRBV4-2
ASSQDAPTYFQNYEQY
>.|TRBV3-1/TRBV3-2
ASSQWDRGGGYT
>.|TRBV19
ASSISITNTGELF
>.|TRBV4-1
ASSQGHDGRGRTGELF
>once|TRBV4-1
ASSRVAGDAGGSAEQY
>.|TRBV19
ASSTGGTGGEKLF
>few|TRBV7-9
ASSLTGAGNTIY
>.|TRBV7-8
ASSFPGLPYEQY
>.|TRBV5-1
ASSSQGKGTEAF
>once|TRBV3-1/TRBV3-2
ASSQDLLVSSYNEQF